This T cell receptor (beta chain) was sequenced in a study of healthy donors' naive CD4 and CD8 T cells. Turning to this clonotype: Its antigen is still unknown.

Sorting defined naive CD4+ as CD4+CD8-CD45RO-CD45RA+ and naive CD8+ as CD8+CD4-CD45RA+CD27bright. TCR libraries were built from 400 to 650 ng of total RNA by linear amplification. The authors' processing: 78,498 TCR alpha transcripts were sequenced from five or six healthy donors. A single record per CDR3 protein comes from TCRdb applying MiXCR to the reads. These V and J calls are TCRdb output, not the study's own analysis. The profile shows 150,000 to 200,000 distinct CDR3 sequences, about 70% of them singletons. Study results and caveats: About 13% of CD4/CD8 propensity variance appeared explained by V, J and CDR3 charge. Reportedly, most V and J gene segments showed naive CD4+ versus CD8+ bias.

The CDR3 extends over 13 amino acids. V was trimmed by 4 bases and J by 6 bases, leaving 10 bases between them. Germline lookup yields CDR1 MNHEY and CDR2 SVGAGI. This sequence joins TRBV6-5 and TRBJ1-5; D not certain. Sequencing was carried out using naive CD4+ and CD8+ T cells sorted from blood, pooled from several donors. This clonotype was obtained from a pool of human donors in good health; the sample pools cells from several healthy donors. CDR3 protein: CASSSSGGQPQHF. The DNA of the CDR3 is TGTGCCAGCAGTTCCTCGGGTGGTCAGCCCCAGCATTTT.